This TCR beta chain was sequenced for a study of shared clonotypes between healthy human individuals. General study results and limits: Apart from blood, nothing was sampled; tissue repertoires likely differ. Generation probabilities of non-shared clonotypes were lower (relative to those shared by all four donors).

V was trimmed by 7 bases and J by 0 bases, leaving 13 bases between them. The CDR3 loop spans 14 amino acids. Germline V lookup: CDR1 MNHEY, CDR2 SVGAGI. Method: immunoSEQ multiplex PCR; TCRdb's copy keeps in-frame clones and lacks some. Here the sample spans some 800,000 clones, around 92% being singletons. As regards this clone: Its target is unknown.

Naive CD8 cells comprised CD45RO-negative, CCR7-positively selected cells, excluding terminally differentiated effector memory CD45RA+ cells. Donors included only healthy HIV-negative adults lacking recent acute infections or vaccinations. This TCR derives from a man in his thirties or forties in good health. The rearrangement joins TRBV6-5 to TRBJ2-7; D is undetermined. The sequencing sample was made of naive CD8+ T cells sorted from blood. In DNA form, the CDR3 reads TGTGCCAGCAAGTGGGGAAAGAGCTCCTACGAGCAGTACTTC. Translated, it gives CASKWGKSSYEQYF.